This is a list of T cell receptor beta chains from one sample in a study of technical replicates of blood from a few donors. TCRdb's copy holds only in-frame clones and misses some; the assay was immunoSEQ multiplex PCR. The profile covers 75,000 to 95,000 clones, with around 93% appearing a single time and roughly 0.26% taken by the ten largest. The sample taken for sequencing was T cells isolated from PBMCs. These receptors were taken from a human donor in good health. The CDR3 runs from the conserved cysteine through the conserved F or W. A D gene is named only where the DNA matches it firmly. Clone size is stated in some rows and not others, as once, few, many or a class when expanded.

CASRREKLFF,TGTGCCAGCCGCCGGGAAAAACTGTTTTTT,TRBJ1-4,TRBV19,NA,NA
CASSLLAGANYGYTF,TGTGCCAGCAGCTTATTGGCAGGGGCTAACTATGGCTACACCTTC,TRBJ1-2,TRBV7-9,NA,NA
CSARAVDTQYF,TGCAGTGCCCGTGCGGTGGATACGCAGTATTTT,TRBJ2-3,TRBV20-1,NA,NA
CASSNRYRRETQYF,TGTGCCAGCAGCAATCGGTACCGGAGGGAGACCCAGTACTTC,TRBJ2-5,TRBV21-1,NA,NA
CASTCGRGGYNEQFF,TGTGCCAGCACCTGTGGGAGGGGGGGGTACAATGAGCAGTTCTTC,TRBJ2-1,TRBV21-1,NA,NA
CASSQRLSSPPDSYEQYF,TGCGCCAGCAGCCAAAGACTCTCCAGCCCGCCGGACTCCTACGAGCAGTACTTC,TRBJ2-7,TRBV4-1,NA,NA
CASKGQDRSYNEQFF,TGTGCCAGCAAGGGACAGGATCGCTCCTACAATGAGCAGTTCTTC,TRBJ2-1,TRBV27,NA,TRBD1
CASSPLGTEHGTQYF,TGTGCCAGCAGTCCCCTCGGGACTGAGCATGGGACCCAGTACTTC,TRBJ2-5,TRBV27,NA,NA
CAWSVGAKTHVIGYTF,TGTGCCTGGAGTGTAGGGGCAAAAACACACGTCATTGGCTACACCTTC,TRBJ1-2,TRBV30,NA,NA
CASKAGTGGTGELFF,TGTGCCAGCAAGGCTGGGACTGGCGGCACCGGGGAGCTGTTTTTT,TRBJ2-2,TRBV9,NA,NA
CASNRDRGSDTQYF,TGTGCCAGTAACCGGGACAGGGGATCAGATACGCAGTATTTT,TRBJ2-3,TRBV9,NA,TRBD1
CASSLGAWGTDTQYF,TGCGCCAGCAGCTTGGGGGCGTGGGGCACAGATACGCAGTATTTT,TRBJ2-3,TRBV5-1,once,NA